This passage covers 23 T cell receptor beta chains from one sample sequenced in a study of T cell responses to AZD1222 COVID-19 vaccine. Sequencing used immunoSEQ multiplex PCR; TCRdb keeps in-frame clones, though not all of them. Counted here are some 84,000 clones, 87% occurring once; the ten biggest clones make up under 14%. This specimen was peripheral blood, taken 28 days after the second AZD1222 dose. These receptors were taken from an adult who received the AZD1222 COVID-19 vaccine.

In this sample, this clone turned up a few times. This rearrangement joins TRBV9 to TRBJ1-1; no clear D. CDR1 and CDR2 (germline): SGDLS, YYNGEE. V was trimmed by 3 bases and J by 1 base, leaving 13 bases between them. CDR3 length: 15 amino acids. Here the CDR3 reads CASSAPGRGNTEAFF. The CDR3 bases are TGTGCCAGCAGCGCCCCCGGCCGAGGGAACACTGAAGCTTTCTTT.

The gene calls are TRBV14 and TRBJ1-4, with D tentatively TRBD1 (5 bases). The germline gives CDR1 SGHDN, CDR2 FVKESK. The CDR3 is 16 amino acids. The V end lost 2 bases, the J end lost 7 bases, and 17 bases lay between the germline ends. The CDR3 loop is CASSQYPRDSVEKLFF. The CDR3 region has the DNA TGTGCCAGCAGCCAATATCCCCGGGACTCGGTTGAAAAACTGTTTTTT. Full variable domain (outside the CDR3, taken from reference TRBV14 and TRBJ1-4): EAGVTQFPSHSVIEKGQTVTLRCDPISGHDNLYWYRRVMGKEIKFLLHFVKESKQDESGMPNNRFLAERTGGTYSTLKVQPAELEDSGVYFCASSQYPRDSVEKLFFGSGTQLSVL.

V is TRBV7-6 and J is TRBJ1-3; no firm D call. Germline V gene data show CDR1 as SGHVS and CDR2 as FNYEAQ. The V gene lost 2 bases and the J gene lost 4 bases, with 12 bases spanning the gap. The CDR3 has 15 residues. The CDR3 DNA reads as TGTGCCAGCAGCTTATATGAGGGAAGGGGAAACACCATATATTTT. This translates into CASSLYEGRGNTIYF.

The chain joins TRBV29-1 to TRBJ1-4; 8 positions agree with TRBD1. Germline-derived CDR1 and CDR2 are SQVTM and ANQGSEA. The CDR3 is made up of 13 amino acids. The ends lost 2 bases at V and 8 bases at J; junction bases unmatched: 4. CDR3 amino acids: CSVEQGAGEKLFF. CDR3 nucleotide sequence: TGCAGCGTTGAACAGGGGGCAGGGGAAAAACTGTTTTTT.

This chain joins TRBV15 and TRBJ2-7; tentatively, D is TRBD2 (5 bases). The V gene lost 0 bases and the J gene lost 9 bases, with 12 bases spanning the gap. The CDR3 has 13 residues. The germline gives CDR1 LNHNV, CDR2 YYDKDF (reference sequence). CDR3 region: CATSRDRDGGQYF. The DNA for the CDR3 is TGTGCCACCAGCAGAGATCGGGATGGTGGGCAGTACTTC.

The V and J genes are TRBV11-2 and TRBJ2-7; D remains ambiguous. Germline V gene sequence: CDR1 SGHAT, CDR2 FQNNGV. The CDR3 contains 11 residues. Trimming took 5 bases from V and 2 from J, leaving 4 bases between them. CDR3 residues: CASSVAYEQYF. In nucleotides, the CDR3 is TGTGCCAGCAGCGTGGCCTACGAGCAGTACTTC.

The chain uses TRBV19 and TRBJ2-7; D assignment may be TRBD1 or TRBD2 (6 bases each). The CDR3 consists of 16 residues. Germline-derived CDR1 and CDR2 are LNHDA and SQIVND (reference sequence). Trimming took off 3 bases at V and 4 bases at J, with 19 bases between the two ends. The CDR3 DNA sequence: TGTGCCAGTAGTATCTCTGGCAGGGGACTTGTGTACGAGCAGTACTTC. The encoded protein is CASSISGRGLVYEQYF.

The rearrangement joins TRBV5-4 to TRBJ2-5, with 10 bases identical to TRBD1. Germline trimming cut 4 bases from V and 5 bases from J; bases unmatched to any gene: 11. Germline assignment: CDR1 SGHNT and CDR2 YYREEE (reference sequence). The CDR3 loop spans 16 amino acids. The chain's CDR3 is CASSLPGQGNTETQYF. CDR3 in DNA: TGTGCCAGCAGCCTCCCGGGACAGGGGAATACTGAGACCCAGTACTTC.

The gene calls are TRBV4-1 and TRBJ1-2; D is undetermined. With 4 bases removed from V and 4 bases from J, the gap between germline ends came to 19 bases. Per germline, CDR1 MGHRA and CDR2 YSYEKL. The CDR3 loop spans 16 amino acids. In DNA form, the CDR3 reads TGCGCCAGCAGCCCTCGGGAGAGGGTAACCTTCTATGGCTACACCTTC. Protein product: CASSPRERVTFYGYTF.

By sample share, this clone is medium-sized. The chain couples TRBV4-1 to TRBJ1-1; a weak D match, TRBD1 (5 bases). Germline V gene lookup returns CDR1 MGHRA and CDR2 YSYEKL. The CDR3 totals 16 residues. Deletions cut 5 bases from V and 6 bases from J, with 22 bases between. This chain's CDR3 is CASSAREGEGLAEAFF. The CDR3 DNA reads TGCGCCAGCAGCGCGCGAGAAGGCGAGGGGTTAGCTGAAGCTTTCTTT.

The CDR3 DNA sequence: TGTGCCAGCAGCTTTGGGACAACCGTCACCGGGGAGCTGTTTTTT. This encodes CASSFGTTVTGELFF. The genes are TRBV7-9 and TRBJ2-2; D is perhaps TRBD1 (6 bases). CDR1 and CDR2 from the germline V gene are SEHNR and FQNEAQ (reference sequence). There are 15 residues in the CDR3. The germline V and J ends were trimmed by 3 bases and 4 bases, with 12 bases remaining between them.

This clone was seen a few times. The chain couples TRBV18 to TRBJ2-3; either TRBD1 or TRBD2 may supply D (5 bases each). V was trimmed by 8 bases and J by 0 bases, leaving 18 bases between them. The CDR3 runs 16 residues. Looked up from germline, CDR1 is KGHSH and CDR2 is LQKENI. DNA for the CDR3: TGTGCCAGCACGCAGAGGGGCGGTTCTAGCACAGATACGCAGTATTTT. It yields the protein CASTQRGGSSTDTQYF. The variable domain in full, completed from reference TRBV18 and TRBJ2-3, reads NAGVMQNPRHLVRRRGQEARLRCSPMKGHSHVYWYRQLPEEGLKFMVYLQKENIIDESGMPKERFSAEFPKEGPSILRIQQVVRGDSAAYFCASTQRGGSSTDTQYFGPGTRLTVL.

This clone was counted once. This chain links TRBV5-6 with TRBJ2-6; D is unclear. Trimming removed 1 base at V and 12 bases at J, with 20 bases between. CDR1 SGHDT and CDR2 YYEEEE come from the germline V gene. This CDR3 spans 16 amino acids. CDR3 protein: CASSLLTGGKSIVLTF. CDR3 bases: TGTGCCAGCAGCTTGTTGACGGGTGGGAAGTCTATCGTCCTGACTTTC. The entire variable domain, with the rest obtained from reference TRBV5-6 and TRBJ2-6, is as follows: DAGVTQSPTHLIKTRGQQVTLRCSPKSGHDTVSWYQQALGQGPQFIFQYYEEEERQRGNFPDRFSGHQFPNYSSELNVNALLLGDSALYLCASSLLTGGKSIVLTFGAGSRLTVL.

This chain joins TRBV10-3 and TRBJ2-7, with 8 bases lining up with TRBD1. V trimming: 8 bases; J trimming: 4 bases; junction bases outside the gene matches: 13. The germline V gene has CDR1 ENHRY and CDR2 SYGVKD. This CDR3 has 15 residues. The CDR3 here is CAIRGGQGDQYEQYF. CDR3 in DNA: TGTGCCATCCGTGGCGGACAGGGCGACCAATACGAGCAGTACTTC.

The gene calls are TRBV18 and TRBJ1-2, with 7 bases matching TRBD1. The V segment lost 3 bases and the J segment 2 bases; nucleotides outside the gene matches: 3. Germline CDR1 reads KGHSH; CDR2 reads LQKENI. This CDR3 spans 14 amino acids. The CDR3 here is CASSPGQENYGYTF. The CDR3 bases are TGTGCCAGCTCACCTGGACAGGAAAACTATGGCTACACCTTC.

This clone showed up just once. The chain couples TRBV7-9 to TRBJ1-5; D gene ambiguous. V lost 6 bases to trimming and J lost 6 bases, with 9 bases between them. There are 12 residues in the CDR3. Germline V gene sequence: CDR1 SEHNR, CDR2 FQNEAQ (reference sequence). The CDR3, as DNA: TGTGCCAGCAGTTCGACCGGTCAGCCCCAGCATTTT. Translation gives CASSSTGQPQHF.

V is TRBV7-6 and J is TRBJ2-1; no definite D call. CDR3 length: 15 amino acids. V dropped 5 bases and J dropped 2 bases, with 13 bases sitting between them. The germline gives CDR1 SGHVS, CDR2 FNYEAQ. CDR3 sequence: CASSLIVATYNEQFF. Written as DNA, the CDR3 is TGTGCCAGCAGCCTGATCGTGGCGACCTACAATGAGCAGTTCTTC.

This clone has more than one count but fewer than ten. The chain joins TRBV19 to TRBJ2-7; TRBD2 matches 7 bases. J lost 2 bases, V lost 5 bases, and 3 bases had no gene match. Germline V CDR1 and CDR2: LNHDA, SQIVND (reference sequence). The CDR3 has 13 amino acids. The CDR3 sequence: CASSGGEPYEQYF. The CDR3 bases are TGTGCCAGTAGTGGGGGGGAGCCCTACGAGCAGTACTTC.

The chain employs TRBV5-1 and TRBJ1-1; no firm D call. The CDR3 extends over 13 amino acids. Trimming removed 1 base at V and 1 base at J, with 5 bases between. The germline V gene encodes CDR1 SGHRS and CDR2 YFSETQ. CDR3 sequence (DNA): TGCGCCAGCAGCTTGCCCCAGAACACTGAAGCTTTCTTT. Translating it yields CASSLPQNTEAFF. Looking up the rest from reference TRBV5-1 and TRBJ1-1 gives the full variable domain: KAGVTQTPRYLIKTRGQQVTLSCSPISGHRSVSWYQQTPGQGLQFLFEYFSETQRNKGNFPGRFSGRQFSNSRSEMNVSTLELGDSALYLCASSLPQNTEAFFGQGTRLTVV.

This clone appeared a single time. CDR3: CASSYSRTAYEQYF. In DNA, the CDR3 is TGTGCCAGCAGTTACTCTAGGACAGCTTACGAGCAGTACTTC. This chain uses TRBV6-5 with TRBJ2-7, with D possibly TRBD1 on 6 matching bases. Germline V gene lookup returns CDR1 MNHEY and CDR2 SVGAGI. The ends were cut back, 0 bases at V and 4 bases at J, with 10 bases in the middle. The CDR3 length is 14 residues.

The chain employs TRBV15 and TRBJ2-5; D gene uncertain. Trimming shortened V by 5 bases and J by 0 bases, and 13 bases separated the two germline ends. Germline V gene lookup returns CDR1 LNHNV and CDR2 YYDKDF (reference sequence). The CDR3 runs to 15 residues. The CDR3 loop is CATSRSATNQETQYF. As DNA, the CDR3 is TGTGCCACCAGCCGGTCCGCGACAAACCAAGAGACCCAGTACTTC.

The V call is TRBV5-1, the J call TRBJ1-2; D might be TRBD1 (6 bases). The CDR3 sequence is 15 residues long. V gave up 0 bases and J gave up 3 bases, with 12 bases separating them. Germline loops: CDR1 SGHRS, CDR2 YFSETQ. CDR3 nucleotides: TGCGCCAGCAGCTTGGCCACAGGGCGGGACTATGGCTACACCTTC. Protein sequence: CASSLATGRDYGYTF. The full variable domain, in which reference TRBV5-1 and TRBJ1-2 provide the parts outside the CDR3, is KAGVTQTPRYLIKTRGQQVTLSCSPISGHRSVSWYQQTPGQGLQFLFEYFSETQRNKGNFPGRFSGRQFSNSRSEMNVSTLELGDSALYLCASSLATGRDYGYTFGSGTRLTVV.

The chain couples TRBV6-5 to TRBJ1-5; tentatively, D is TRBD1 (5 bases). CDR3 length equals 15 residues. Trimming left V 5 bases short and J 2 bases short, with 13 bases between. The V gene's germline CDR1 is MNHEY and CDR2 SVGAGI. The DNA of the CDR3 is TGTGCCAGCAGTCCCACGGGGGGAGGCAATCAGCCCCAGCATTTT. Residues: CASSPTGGGNQPQHF.